Shown below are 24 T cell receptor beta chains from a single sample sequenced in a study of blood T cell repertoires in COVID-19. Profiled with immunoSEQ multiplex PCR; TCRdb holds only in-frame clones, not every one. The sample includes 68,000 or so clones, 86% of them seen just once. Sequenced sample: peripheral blood. These TCRs come from a man aged 50-60 years with acute or convalescent COVID-19.

The chain has TRBV5-1 and TRBJ1-4; 9 bases map to TRBD1. After removal of 4 bases from V and 5 bases from J, the junction contained 6 bases not matched to a gene. The CDR3 runs to 15 residues. Per the germline V gene, CDR1 is SGHRS and CDR2 is YFSETQ. The DNA for the CDR3 is TGCGCCAGCAGCCGGGGGACAGGGCCAAATGAAAAACTGTTTTTT. Translating it yields CASSRGTGPNEKLFF. The variable domain in full, completed from reference TRBV5-1 and TRBJ1-4, reads KAGVTQTPRYLIKTRGQQVTLSCSPISGHRSVSWYQQTPGQGLQFLFEYFSETQRNKGNFPGRFSGRQFSNSRSEMNVSTLELGDSALYLCASSRGTGPNEKLFFGSGTQLSVL.

The J gene is TRBJ2-3, the V gene TRBV3-1 (or the pseudogene TRBV3-2); 11 bases map to TRBD1. This CDR3 comprises 15 residues. The V gene end was trimmed by 0 bases and the J gene end by 5 bases; junction bases not matched to a gene: 1. Germline CDR1 is LGHDT and CDR2 is YNNKEL (reference sequence). CDR3 protein: CASSQEGQGGDTQYF. The DNA for the CDR3 is TGTGCCAGCAGCCAAGAGGGACAGGGGGGAGATACGCAGTATTTT.

This chain uses TRBV5-1 with TRBJ2-2; 7 positions match TRBD1. The germline V gene encodes CDR1 SGHRS and CDR2 YFSETQ. Trimming cost V 3 bases and J 5 bases; bases outside gene matches: 7. The CDR3 runs 15 residues. In nucleotides, the CDR3 is TGCGCCAGCAGCTATACACAGGGGATTACCGGGGAGCTGTTTTTT. It specifies CASSYTQGITGELFF. The variable domain in full, completed from reference TRBV5-1 and TRBJ2-2, reads KAGVTQTPRYLIKTRGQQVTLSCSPISGHRSVSWYQQTPGQGLQFLFEYFSETQRNKGNFPGRFSGRQFSNSRSEMNVSTLELGDSALYLCASSYTQGITGELFFGEGSRLTVL.

The chain couples TRBV6-2 or TRBV6-3 to TRBJ1-6; 7 bases are shared with TRBD1. Trimming took 6 bases from V and 9 from J; bases not matched to a gene: 8. The CDR3 consists of 14 residues. Germline-derived CDR1 and CDR2 are MNHEY and SVGEGT. In DNA, the CDR3 is TGTGCCAGCAGCACAACAGGGGAAGGTTCACCCCTCCACTTT. It codes for CASSTTGEGSPLHF.

This clone appeared a few times. The V and J genes are TRBV5-1 and TRBJ2-7, with TRBD1 matching over 7 bases. The CDR3 loop spans 17 amino acids. From germline, CDR1 is SGHRS and CDR2 YFSETQ. V dropped 2 bases and J dropped 3; count of bases not matched to a gene: 14. CDR3 in DNA: TGCGCCAGCAGCTTACGGGCCGGGACAGCTTTATTCTACGAGCAGTACTTC. This translates into CASSLRAGTALFYEQYF.

In this sample, this clone turned up once. This chain uses TRBV6-5 with TRBJ2-7; D is ambiguous. This CDR3 has 15 amino acids. Germline V lookup: CDR1 MNHEY, CDR2 SVGAGI. V was clipped by 4 bases and J by 2 bases, with 15 bases between them. CDR3 bases: TGTGCCAGCAGTTTTGGCGACGACTCGACCTACGAGCAGTACTTC. It translates to CASSFGDDSTYEQYF.

V and J are TRBV7-9 and TRBJ2-1, with 9 bases lining up with TRBD2. The ends lost 5 bases at V and 10 bases at J; junction bases unmatched: 3. Per germline, CDR1 SEHNR and CDR2 FQNEAQ (reference sequence). This CDR3 comprises 12 residues. The CDR3 spells CASSTTSGEQFF. For the CDR3, the DNA is TGTGCCAGCAGCACAACTAGCGGGGAGCAGTTCTTC.

This clone is labeled as medium-sized (0.01 to 0.1%). The chain uses TRBV28 and TRBJ1-2; D not resolved. The germline V gene encodes CDR1 MDHEN and CDR2 SYDVKM. CDR3 length: 16 residues. Trimming stripped 1 base from V and 0 bases from J, with 12 bases between. The CDR3 DNA reads as TGTGCCAGCAGTTTATCTTACGGCAGCGCTAACTATGGCTACACCTTC. Encoded protein: CASSLSYGSANYGYTF.

The chain recombines TRBV4-2 with TRBJ1-4; 8 bases are shared with TRBD1. The ends lost 0 bases at V and 0 bases at J; junction bases unmatched: 0. The CDR3 has 16 amino acids. CDR1 and CDR2 (germline): LGHNA, YNFKEQ. The DNA of the CDR3 is TGTGCCAGCAGCCAAGACAGGGGGCCAACTAATGAAAAACTGTTTTTT. Translated: CASSQDRGPTNEKLFF.

V usage is TRBV28 and J usage is TRBJ2-7; 7 bases match TRBD2. Per germline, CDR1 MDHEN and CDR2 SYDVKM. V trimming: 4 bases; J trimming: 4 bases; junction bases outside the gene matches: 10. This CDR3 has 15 residues. DNA of the CDR3: TGTGCCAGCAGTTGGGAAGGACTAGGGGTTTACGAGCAGTACTTC. Protein product: CASSWEGLGVYEQYF. Complete variable domain (other parts from reference TRBV28 and TRBJ2-7): DVKVTQSSRYLVKRTGEKVFLECVQDMDHENMFWYRQDPGLGLRLIYFSYDVKMKEKGDIPEGYSVSREKKERFSLILESASTNQTSMYLCASSWEGLGVYEQYFGPGTRLTVT.

The genes are TRBV6-6 and TRBJ2-7; D might be TRBD2 (5 bases). V lost 7 bases and J lost 0, with 10 bases in between. The CDR3 sequence is 13 residues long. Germline V gene lookup returns CDR1 MNHNY and CDR2 SVGAGI (reference sequence). The CDR3 region has the DNA TGTGCCAGCAACTTGGGGAGCTCCTACGAGCAGTACTTC. Residues: CASNLGSSYEQYF.

This clone was found once. The J gene is TRBJ1-3, the V gene TRBV6-6; TRBD1 matches at 9 bases. The germline V gene encodes CDR1 MNHNY and CDR2 SVGAGI (reference sequence). The CDR3 loop spans 16 amino acids. After removal of 5 bases from V and 4 bases from J, the junction contained 9 bases not matched to a gene. The CDR3 protein is CASSPIRDREGNTIYF. The CDR3 DNA sequence: TGTGCCAGCAGTCCTATCCGGGACAGGGAAGGAAACACCATATATTTT.

Only one count was recorded for this clone. This chain joins TRBV28 and TRBJ1-1; D is ambiguous. Germline loops: CDR1 MDHEN, CDR2 SYDVKM. This CDR3 is built from 16 residues. V gave up 7 bases and J gave up 2 bases, with 20 bases separating them. CDR3 sequence reads: CASTLLPATTNTEAFF. The CDR3 DNA is TGTGCCAGCACCCTTTTACCAGCCACTACAAACACTGAAGCTTTCTTT.

The chain uses TRBV4-1 and TRBJ2-5; D may be TRBD2 (5 bases). Trimming left V 5 bases short and J 1 base short, with 11 bases between. This CDR3 comprises 14 residues. Germline-derived CDR1 and CDR2 are MGHRA and YSYEKL. CDR3 nucleotide sequence: TGCGCCAGCAGCGAAGCGGAGTTCCAAGAGACCCAGTACTTC. Residues: CASSEAEFQETQYF.

The V gene is TRBV14, the J gene TRBJ1-4; D unresolved. This CDR3 spans 17 amino acids. Trimming took 3 bases from V and 5 from J, leaving 19 bases between them. Germline CDR1 and CDR2: SGHDN and FVKESK. CDR3 bases: TGTGCCAGCAGCCAGTGGGGAAACCGGCGGAGGAATGAAAAACTGTTTTTT. Encoded protein: CASSQWGNRRRNEKLFF. Filled out from reference TRBV14 and TRBJ1-4, the complete variable domain reads EAGVTQFPSHSVIEKGQTVTLRCDPISGHDNLYWYRRVMGKEIKFLLHFVKESKQDESGMPNNRFLAERTGGTYSTLKVQPAELEDSGVYFCASSQWGNRRRNEKLFFGSGTQLSVL.

The chain carries TRBV11-3 and TRBJ2-5; 14 bases line up with TRBD2. V shed 5 bases and J 5 bases; nucleotides not matched to a gene: 7. Germline CDR1 reads SGHNT; CDR2 reads YENEEA. The CDR3 is 16 amino acids. The CDR3 region has the DNA TGTGCCAGCAGCCCTGGACTAGCGGGAGGAGGTGAGACCCAGTACTTC. The encoded protein is CASSPGLAGGGETQYF.

J is TRBJ1-4 and V is TRBV4-1, with D unresolved. The CDR3 sequence is 17 residues long. Trimming removed 2 bases from V and 6 bases from J, with 19 bases in between. Germline V gives CDR1 MGHRA, CDR2 YSYEKL. CDR3 sequence: CASSQTQDLPTHEKLFF. CDR3 DNA sequence: TGCGCCAGCAGCCAAACCCAGGATCTTCCCACCCATGAAAAACTGTTTTTT.

The chain has TRBV19 and TRBJ1-2, with D perhaps TRBD1 (5 bases). Deletions cut 3 bases from V and 4 bases from J, with 12 bases between. This CDR3 comprises 14 residues. Germline V gene data show CDR1 as LNHDA and CDR2 as SQIVND (reference sequence). CDR3 coding DNA: TGTGCCAGTAGTATTCAACCAGGGTCCTATGGCTACACCTTC. It translates to CASSIQPGSYGYTF.

This clone has only one observation. The V call is TRBV5-1, the J call TRBJ2-5; tentative D call: TRBD1 (6 bases). Per germline, CDR1 SGHRS and CDR2 YFSETQ. The CDR3 has 14 amino acids. The germline V and J ends were trimmed by 1 base and 2 bases, with 9 bases remaining between them. The DNA of the CDR3 is TGCGCCAGCAGCTTGACAGGGCTGCAAGAGACCCAGTACTTC. Its translation is CASSLTGLQETQYF.

The genes are TRBV5-1 and TRBJ2-7; D is possibly TRBD1 (6 bases). This CDR3 spans 14 amino acids. Germline V gene data show CDR1 as SGHRS and CDR2 as YFSETQ. V gave up 7 bases and J gave up 2 bases, with 16 bases separating them. The CDR3 reads CASGSGDGAYEQYF. The CDR3 DNA sequence: TGCGCCAGCGGGTCAGGGGACGGCGCCTACGAGCAGTACTTC.

The chain employs TRBV11-3 and TRBJ1-2; no clear D gene. Trimming cost V 3 bases and J 0 bases, with 5 bases left between them. There are 13 residues in the CDR3. Germline-derived CDR1 and CDR2 are SGHNT and YENEEA. The CDR3 sequence: CASSFPPNYGYTF. The CDR3 DNA sequence: TGTGCCAGCAGCTTCCCTCCTAACTATGGCTACACCTTC.

The chain is built from TRBV7-2 and TRBJ2-7, with TRBD2 matching over 7 bases. There are 16 residues in the CDR3. Trimming at V came to 1 base and at J to 2 bases, leaving 8 bases not matched to a gene. The germline gives CDR1 SGHTA, CDR2 FQGNSA. CDR3 sequence reads: CASSLEGASGTYEQYF. CDR3 in DNA: TGTGCCAGCAGCTTAGAAGGGGCTAGCGGAACCTACGAGCAGTACTTC.

This clone came up a few times. The CDR3 region is CASSPDRSSYEQYF. The CDR3 coding sequence is TGTGCCAGCTCACCAGACAGGAGCTCCTACGAGCAGTACTTC. The chain joins TRBV18 to TRBJ2-7, with a tentative D call TRBD1 (6 bases). The germline V gene encodes CDR1 KGHSH and CDR2 LQKENI. There are 14 residues in the CDR3. V shed 2 bases and J shed 0 bases, with 8 bases lying between them.

The gene calls are TRBV5-8 and TRBJ1-1; 10 bases match TRBD1. V shed 4 bases, J shed 2 bases, and the junction held 8 bases outside the gene matches. There are 16 residues in the CDR3. Germline V CDR1 and CDR2: SGHTS, YDEGEE. As DNA, the CDR3 is TGTGCCAGCAGCCCGGGACAGGGGAATTTTAACACTGAAGCTTTCTTT. Amino acids: CASSPGQGNFNTEAFF. The full variable domain, completed using reference TRBV5-8 and TRBJ1-1, is EAGVTQSPTHLIKTRGQQATLRCSPISGHTSVYWYQQALGLGLQFLLWYDEGEERNRGNFPPRFSGRQFPNYSSELNVNALELEDSALYLCASSPGQGNFNTEAFFGQGTRLTVV.